The clone carrying this TCR beta chain turned up a few times. Its antigen remains unknown. The sample comes from a study of human T cells and chemical hapten exposure. For the study at large: Upper back patch tests used 0.01% DPC, scored after 6 days.

CDR3 length equals 15 residues. V was clipped by 5 bases and J by 7 bases; unmatched bases: 11. Germline values: CDR1 SGHNT, CDR2 YYREEE (reference sequence). Time point denoted: pre-sensitization, week 0. Treatment noted: therapeutic diphenylcyclopropenone sensitization with weekly scalp DPC. Donors, patients with alopecia ranging from 18 to 70 years old and judged suitable for DPC, provided samples. TCRdb reanalysed the RACE reads using MiXCR and keeps one entry per CDR3 protein. The sample lists 380,000 or so distinct CDR3 sequences, 5.5% seen once, with 7% to 10% in the top ten. Whole-study findings and limits: Patch test score rose with PT1 expanded TCR count, significant at thresholds 8, 16 and 32, not 4.

The chain links TRBV5-4 to TRBJ2-1, with 8 bases fitting TRBD1. The input for sequencing was whole blood, taken in connection with sensitization to the hapten diphenylcyclopropenone (DPC). This TCR derives from a woman in her late teens or twenties with alopecia areata. Some clones in this sample may be carry-over from other donors' samples. The CDR3 loop is CASRAGTGAVNEQFF. As DNA, the CDR3 is TGTGCCAGCAGGGCCGGGACAGGTGCCGTAAATGAGCAGTTCTTC. Complete variable domain (other parts from reference TRBV5-4 and TRBJ2-1): ETGVTQSPTHLIKTRGQQVTLRCSSQSGHNTVSWYQQALGQGPQFIFQYYREEENGRGNFPPRFSGLQFPNYSSELNVNALELDDSALYLCASRAGTGAVNEQFFGPGTRLTVL.